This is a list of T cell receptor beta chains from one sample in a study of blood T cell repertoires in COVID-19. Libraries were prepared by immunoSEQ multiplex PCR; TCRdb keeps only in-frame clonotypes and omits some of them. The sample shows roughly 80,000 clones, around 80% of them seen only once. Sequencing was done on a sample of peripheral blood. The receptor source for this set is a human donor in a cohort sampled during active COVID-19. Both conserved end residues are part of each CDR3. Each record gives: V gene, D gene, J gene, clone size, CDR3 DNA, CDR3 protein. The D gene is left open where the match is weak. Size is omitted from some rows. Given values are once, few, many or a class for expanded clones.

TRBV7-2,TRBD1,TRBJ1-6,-,TGTGCCAGCAGCCTGAGAGGGGGGACAGTCTATTCACCCCTCCACTTT,CASSLRGGTVYSPLHF
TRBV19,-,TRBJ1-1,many,TGTGCCAGTAGTGAACAGCTGAACACTGAAGCTTTCTTT,CASSEQLNTEAFF
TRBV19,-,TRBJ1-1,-,TGTGCCAGTAGTATTCGTCCAGTAAACACTGAAGCTTTCTTT,CASSIRPVNTEAFF
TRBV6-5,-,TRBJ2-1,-,TGTGCCAGCAGTATTACCGGGACGGGGGTGAATGAGCAGTTCTTC,CASSITGTGVNEQFF
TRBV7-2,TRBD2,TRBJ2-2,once,TGTGCCAGCAGCTTAAACGCGGGAGACACCGGGGAGCTGTTTTTT,CASSLNAGDTGELFF
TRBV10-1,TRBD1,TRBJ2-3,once,TGCGCCAGCAGGACGACAGGGCCCCGTGAGGATACGCAGTATTTT,CASRTTGPREDTQYF
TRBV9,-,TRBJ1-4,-,TGTGCCAGCAGCGTGGGACACCTGCCGACTAATGAAAAACTGTTTTTT,CASSVGHLPTNEKLFF
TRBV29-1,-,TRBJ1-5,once,TGCAGCGCCCGAGCACAGGGATCCTCGGAGCATTTT,CSARAQGSSEHF
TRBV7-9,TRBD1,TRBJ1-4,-,TGTGCCAGCAGCTTAGGGGACAGGGTCTATGAAAAACTGTTTTTT,CASSLGDRVYEKLFF
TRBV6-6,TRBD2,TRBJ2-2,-,TGTGCCACCCGGAGGGAGGGGAACACCGGGGAGCTGTTTTTT,CATRREGNTGELFF
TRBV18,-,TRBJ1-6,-,TGTGCCAGCTCACCAGCAAAGAGCCCCTATAATTCACCCCTCCACTTT,CASSPAKSPYNSPLHF
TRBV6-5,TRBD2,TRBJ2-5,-,TGTGCCACCCATGGACTAGGGGAGACCCAGTACTTC,CATHGLGETQYF
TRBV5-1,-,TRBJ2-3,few,TGCGCCAGCGCGTCATTTAGCACAGATACGCAGTATTTT,CASASFSTDTQYF
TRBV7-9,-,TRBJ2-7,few,TGTGCCAGCCACCGAGGGGGGGTTGGCGAGCAGTACTTC,CASHRGGVGEQYF
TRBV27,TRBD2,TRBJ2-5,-,TGTGCCAGCACGCCCCTAGCGGGGGGGCTACAAGAGACCCAGTACTTC,CASTPLAGGLQETQYF
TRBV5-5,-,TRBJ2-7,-,TGTGCCAGCAGCTTGACCAGGCGCGAGCAGTACTTC,CASSLTRREQYF
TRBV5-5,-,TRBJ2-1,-,TGTGCCAGCAGCTTGTTGGTGACACCCCACCCGAACAATGAGCAGTTCTTC,CASSLLVTPHPNNEQFF
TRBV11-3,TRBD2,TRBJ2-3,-,TGTGCCAGCAGCCAACTAGCGGGGGGCTCTCCAGATACGCAGTATTTT,CASSQLAGGSPDTQYF
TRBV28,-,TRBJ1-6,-,TGTGCCAGCAGGGTCCGGGACACCTATAATTCACCCCTCCACTTT,CASRVRDTYNSPLHF
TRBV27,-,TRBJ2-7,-,TGTGCCAGCAGTTTGAACAGGGTTAAGGAGCAGTACTTC,CASSLNRVKEQYF
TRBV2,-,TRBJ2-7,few,TGTGCCAGCAGTGAACCTTTTATCTACGAGCAGTACTTC,CASSEPFIYEQYF
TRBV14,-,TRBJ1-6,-,TGTGCCAGCAGCCAAGATTTCGTCTCCTATAATTCACCCCTCCACTTT,CASSQDFVSYNSPLHF
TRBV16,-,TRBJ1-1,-,TGTGCCAGCAGCCAATCGGGGCGCGAGAACACTGAAGCTTTCTTT,CASSQSGRENTEAFF
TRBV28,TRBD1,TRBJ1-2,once,TGTGCCAGCAGGGGACAGGATTATAACTATGGCTACACCTTC,CASRGQDYNYGYTF